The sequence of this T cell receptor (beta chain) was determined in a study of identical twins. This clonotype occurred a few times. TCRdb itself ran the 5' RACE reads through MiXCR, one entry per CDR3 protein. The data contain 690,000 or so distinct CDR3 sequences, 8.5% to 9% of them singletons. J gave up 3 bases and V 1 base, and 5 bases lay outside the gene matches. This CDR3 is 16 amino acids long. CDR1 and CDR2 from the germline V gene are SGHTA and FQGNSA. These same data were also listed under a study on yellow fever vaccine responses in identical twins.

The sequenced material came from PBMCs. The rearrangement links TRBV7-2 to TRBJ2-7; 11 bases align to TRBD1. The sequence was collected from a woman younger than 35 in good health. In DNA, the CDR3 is TGTGCCAGCAGCTTAGGGGGCGGGACAGGGGGCTACGAGCAGTACTTC. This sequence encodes CASSLGGGTGGYEQYF.